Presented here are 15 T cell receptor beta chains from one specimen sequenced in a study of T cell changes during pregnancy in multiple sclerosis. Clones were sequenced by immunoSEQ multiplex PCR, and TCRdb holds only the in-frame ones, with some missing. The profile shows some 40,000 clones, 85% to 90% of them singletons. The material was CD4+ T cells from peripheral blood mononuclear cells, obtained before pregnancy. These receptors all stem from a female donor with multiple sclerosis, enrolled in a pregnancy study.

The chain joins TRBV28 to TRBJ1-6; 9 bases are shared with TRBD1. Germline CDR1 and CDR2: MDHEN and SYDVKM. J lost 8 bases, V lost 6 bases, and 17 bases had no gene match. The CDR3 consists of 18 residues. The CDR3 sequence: CASSSAFPRDRAYSPLHF. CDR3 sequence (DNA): TGTGCCAGCAGCTCGGCCTTTCCCCGGGACAGGGCTTATTCACCCCTCCACTTT.

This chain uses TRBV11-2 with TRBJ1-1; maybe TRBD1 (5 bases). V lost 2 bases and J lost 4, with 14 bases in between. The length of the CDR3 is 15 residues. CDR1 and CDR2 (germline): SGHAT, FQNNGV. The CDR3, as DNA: TGTGCCAGCAGCTTATTCCGGGGGTTGGTCACTGAAGCTTTCTTT. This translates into CASSLFRGLVTEAFF.

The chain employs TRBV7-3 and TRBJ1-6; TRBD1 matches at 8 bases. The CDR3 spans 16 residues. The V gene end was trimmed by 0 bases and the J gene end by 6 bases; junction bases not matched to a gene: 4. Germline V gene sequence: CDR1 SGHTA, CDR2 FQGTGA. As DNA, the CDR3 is TGTGCCAGCAGCTTAACGGGGGACAGGTTTAATTCACCCCTCCACTTT. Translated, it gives CASSLTGDRFNSPLHF.

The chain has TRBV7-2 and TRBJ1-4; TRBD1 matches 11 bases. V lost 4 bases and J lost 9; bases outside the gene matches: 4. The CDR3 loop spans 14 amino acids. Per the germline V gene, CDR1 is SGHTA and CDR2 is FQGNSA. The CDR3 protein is CASSSGQGAKKLFF. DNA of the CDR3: TGTGCCAGCAGCTCAGGACAGGGGGCCAAAAAACTGTTTTTT.

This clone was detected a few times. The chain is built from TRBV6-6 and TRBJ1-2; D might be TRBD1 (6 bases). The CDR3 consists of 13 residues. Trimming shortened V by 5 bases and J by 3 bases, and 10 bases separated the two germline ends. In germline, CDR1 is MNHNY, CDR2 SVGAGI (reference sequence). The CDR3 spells CASSRSGDYGYTF. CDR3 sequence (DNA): TGTGCCAGCAGTCGGTCAGGGGACTATGGCTACACCTTC.

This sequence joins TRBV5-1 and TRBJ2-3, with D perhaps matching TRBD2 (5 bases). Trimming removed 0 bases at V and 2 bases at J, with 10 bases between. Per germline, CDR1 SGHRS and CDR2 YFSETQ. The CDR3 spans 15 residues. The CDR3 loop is CASSLAPGNTDTQYF. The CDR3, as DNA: TGCGCCAGCAGCTTGGCCCCCGGGAACACAGATACGCAGTATTTT.

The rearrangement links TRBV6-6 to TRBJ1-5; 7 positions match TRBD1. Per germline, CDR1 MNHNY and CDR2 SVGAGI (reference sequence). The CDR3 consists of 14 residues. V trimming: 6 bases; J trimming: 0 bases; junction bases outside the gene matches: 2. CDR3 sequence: CASRGQNSNQPQHF. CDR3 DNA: TGTGCCAGCAGGGGACAGAATAGCAATCAGCCCCAGCATTTT.

CDR3 coding DNA: TGTGCCAGCAGCTTATCCTCGGGACAGGCCCTGCGGAACACTGAAGCTTTCTTT. Translated, it gives CASSLSSGQALRNTEAFF. The rearrangement uses TRBV7-9 and TRBJ1-1, with 8 bases identical to TRBD1. Germline V gene lookup returns CDR1 SEHNR and CDR2 FQNEAQ (reference sequence). The CDR3 has 18 residues. V gave up 2 bases and J gave up 1 base; unmatched junction bases: 12.

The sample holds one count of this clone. CDR3 bases: TGTGCCAGCAGCTTTTCCAGATCCTACAATGAGCAGTTCTTC. This encodes CASSFSRSYNEQFF. The chain joins TRBV11-2 to TRBJ2-1; D unclear. V shed 3 bases and J shed 1 base, with 7 bases lying between them. Germline V gene data show CDR1 as SGHAT and CDR2 as FQNNGV. The CDR3 contains 14 residues. The variable domain in full, completed from reference TRBV11-2 and TRBJ2-1, reads EAGVAQSPRYKIIEKRQSVAFWCNPISGHATLYWYQQILGQGPKLLIQFQNNGVVDDSQLPKDRFSAERLKGVDSTLKIQPAKLEDSAVYLCASSFSRSYNEQFFGPGTRLTVL.

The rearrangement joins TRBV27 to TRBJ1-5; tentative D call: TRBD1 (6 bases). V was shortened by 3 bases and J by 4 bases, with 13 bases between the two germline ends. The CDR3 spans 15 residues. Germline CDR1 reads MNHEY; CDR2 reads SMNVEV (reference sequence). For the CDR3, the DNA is TGTGCCAGCAGTTTGAGATGGGGGACAAATCAGCCCCAGCATTTT. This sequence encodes CASSLRWGTNQPQHF.

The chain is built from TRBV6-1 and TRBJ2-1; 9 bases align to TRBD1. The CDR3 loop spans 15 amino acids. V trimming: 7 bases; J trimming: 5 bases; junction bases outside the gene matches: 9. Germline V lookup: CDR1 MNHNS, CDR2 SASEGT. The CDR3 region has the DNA TGTGCCAGCACCGTATCCGGGACAGGGAACAATGAGCAGTTCTTC. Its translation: CASTVSGTGNNEQFF.

The CDR3 spells CAISAGTLETQYF. The CDR3 region has the DNA TGTGCCATCAGTGCCGGGACTCTAGAGACCCAGTACTTC. This sequence joins TRBV10-3 and TRBJ2-5; possibly TRBD2 for D (6 bases). Germline CDR1 is ENHRY and CDR2 is SYGVKD. V was pared by 4 bases and J by 4 bases, with 10 bases between. The CDR3 sequence is 13 residues long.

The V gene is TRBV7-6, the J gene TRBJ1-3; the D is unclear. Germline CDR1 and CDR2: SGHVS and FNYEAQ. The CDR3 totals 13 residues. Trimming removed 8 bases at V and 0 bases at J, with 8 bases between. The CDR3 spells CASARDSGNTIYF. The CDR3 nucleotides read TGTGCCAGCGCTCGGGACTCTGGAAACACCATATATTTT.

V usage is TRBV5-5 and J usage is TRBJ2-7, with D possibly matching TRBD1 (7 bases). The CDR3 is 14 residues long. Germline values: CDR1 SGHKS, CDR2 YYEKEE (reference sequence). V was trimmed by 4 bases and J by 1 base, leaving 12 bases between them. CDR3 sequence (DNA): TGTGCCAGCAGCCGGCAGGGGGGATCCTACGAGCAGTACTTC. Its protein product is CASSRQGGSYEQYF.

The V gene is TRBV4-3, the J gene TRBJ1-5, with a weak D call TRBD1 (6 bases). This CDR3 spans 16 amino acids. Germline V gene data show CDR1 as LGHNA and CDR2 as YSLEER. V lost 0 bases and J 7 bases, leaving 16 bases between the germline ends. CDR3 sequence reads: CASSQDIKQGTQPQHF. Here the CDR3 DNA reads TGCGCCAGCAGCCAAGATATTAAACAGGGAACGCAGCCCCAGCATTTT.